This is a list of T cell receptor beta chains from one sample in a study of OX40 agonist ivuxolimab in advanced cancers. Data came from immunoSEQ multiplex PCR; TCRdb stores just in-frame clones and leaves some out. The data hold tens of thousands of clones, with approximately 95% observed a single time. The sample consisted of CD4+ or CD8+ T cells sorted from blood, taken in a trial of the OX40 agonist ivuxolimab. The receptors come from an adult with an advanced solid tumor such as melanoma, head and neck, liver or kidney cancer. Both conserved end residues are trimmed from each CDR3. Fields, in order: J gene, clone size, V gene, CDR3 protein. Where a row states a size, it is once, few, many or the class of an expanded clone; other rows omit it.

j_call: TRBJ1-6; clone_size: .; v_call: TRBV7-6; cdr3_aa: ASSFGESWNSPLH
j_call: TRBJ1-6; clone_size: .; v_call: TRBV30; cdr3_aa: AWSTGRPDSPLH
j_call: TRBJ2-1; clone_size: once; v_call: TRBV10-3; cdr3_aa: AILASGPYNEQF
j_call: TRBJ1-2; clone_size: once; v_call: TRBV7-2; cdr3_aa: ASSFQGSGYT
j_call: TRBJ1-5; clone_size: .; v_call: TRBV6-5; cdr3_aa: ASTSGNQPQH
j_call: TRBJ1-5; clone_size: once; v_call: TRBV28; cdr3_aa: ASSYIRSVLGNQPQH
j_call: TRBJ1-2; clone_size: medium-sized; v_call: TRBV30; cdr3_aa: AWTVDYKYYGYT
j_call: TRBJ1-2; clone_size: .; v_call: TRBV19; cdr3_aa: ASSDIGYT
j_call: TRBJ1-3; clone_size: .; v_call: TRBV25-1; cdr3_aa: ASGGSGASSGNTIY
j_call: TRBJ1-1; clone_size: once; v_call: TRBV19; cdr3_aa: ASRLGQGIWVGEAF
j_call: TRBJ1-4; clone_size: .; v_call: TRBV2; cdr3_aa: ASSGGTATNEKLF
j_call: TRBJ2-3; clone_size: .; v_call: TRBV14; cdr3_aa: ASSHDLGGPGWTDTQY
j_call: TRBJ1-1; clone_size: .; v_call: TRBV4-3; cdr3_aa: ASSQERGNTEAF
j_call: TRBJ2-1; clone_size: .; v_call: TRBV19; cdr3_aa: ASSIEAGGYNEQF
j_call: TRBJ2-5; clone_size: once; v_call: TRBV9; cdr3_aa: ASSVGTGLRGETQY
j_call: TRBJ2-2; clone_size: .; v_call: TRBV10-3; cdr3_aa: AITGSGAGELF
j_call: TRBJ1-4; clone_size: .; v_call: TRBV7-8; cdr3_aa: ASSPKSGTGGRNEKLF
j_call: TRBJ2-1; clone_size: once; v_call: TRBV18; cdr3_aa: ASSPASGGNEQF
j_call: TRBJ2-3; clone_size: .; v_call: TRBV7-3; cdr3_aa: ASSPRDGGVDTQY
j_call: TRBJ1-1; clone_size: .; v_call: TRBV5-1; cdr3_aa: ASSGGPANTEAF
j_call: .; clone_size: .; v_call: TRBV19; cdr3_aa: ASRARGSEGEQY
j_call: TRBJ2-1; clone_size: once; v_call: TRBV27; cdr3_aa: ASSLSRDPGVDEQF
j_call: .; clone_size: .; v_call: TRBV7-2; cdr3_aa: ASSLGTGDLYEQY
j_call: TRBJ2-7; clone_size: .; v_call: TRBV2; cdr3_aa: ASRPDRGLHEQY
j_call: TRBJ2-3; clone_size: .; v_call: TRBV5-1; cdr3_aa: ATSFIGPSTDTQY
j_call: TRBJ2-1; clone_size: .; v_call: TRBV6-5; cdr3_aa: ASRGLAGVENEQF
j_call: TRBJ2-3; clone_size: .; v_call: TRBV5-1; cdr3_aa: ASHRRGDTDTQY
j_call: TRBJ1-5; clone_size: .; v_call: TRBV27; cdr3_aa: ASSRDRGNNQPQH
j_call: TRBJ1-6; clone_size: .; v_call: TRBV7-2; cdr3_aa: ASSRGGFRNSPLH
j_call: TRBJ2-1; clone_size: .; v_call: TRBV6-5; cdr3_aa: ASRGGGSYNEQF
j_call: TRBJ2-2; clone_size: .; v_call: TRBV9; cdr3_aa: ASSVAGRAGELF
j_call: TRBJ2-3; clone_size: once; v_call: TRBV11-3; cdr3_aa: ASSLVRPSTDTQY
j_call: TRBJ1-2; clone_size: once; v_call: TRBV6-5; cdr3_aa: ASSRDGDYGYT
j_call: TRBJ1-3; clone_size: once; v_call: TRBV11-2; cdr3_aa: ASSLDRLEGGNTIY
j_call: TRBJ2-2; clone_size: .; v_call: TRBV6-1; cdr3_aa: ASSPGSAGTGELF
j_call: TRBJ2-7; clone_size: .; v_call: TRBV4-3; cdr3_aa: ASSQGPQTGGSYEQY
j_call: TRBJ2-7; clone_size: once; v_call: TRBV7-6; cdr3_aa: ASSPNLGQVSYEQY
j_call: TRBJ2-1; clone_size: .; v_call: TRBV2; cdr3_aa: ASSGQLNEQF
j_call: TRBJ2-5; clone_size: .; v_call: TRBV2; cdr3_aa: ASRGSGGETQY
j_call: TRBJ2-7; clone_size: .; v_call: TRBV14; cdr3_aa: ASSQDRLRYEQY
j_call: TRBJ1-1; clone_size: .; v_call: TRBV7-2; cdr3_aa: ASSADRDTEAF
j_call: TRBJ2-2; clone_size: .; v_call: TRBV11-1; cdr3_aa: ASSSAAGSDTGELF
j_call: TRBJ2-6; clone_size: .; v_call: TRBV30; cdr3_aa: AWRSGANVLT
j_call: TRBJ1-2; clone_size: .; v_call: TRBV5-6; cdr3_aa: ASSFGPQGNYGYT
j_call: TRBJ1-1; clone_size: .; v_call: TRBV7-8; cdr3_aa: ASSLTKGNTEAF
j_call: TRBJ1-3; clone_size: .; v_call: TRBV7-9; cdr3_aa: ASSLGGAPGGNTIY
j_call: TRBJ1-5; clone_size: .; v_call: TRBV7-2; cdr3_aa: ASSLFQGGDQPQH